Listed below are T cell receptor beta chains from one sample, sequenced in a study of OX40 agonist ivuxolimab in advanced cancers. Repertoires were generated with immunoSEQ multiplex PCR, while TCRdb's copy carries only in-frame clones and drops some. This sample has tens of thousands of clones, with about 86% found just once. The sequenced sample was CD4+ or CD8+ T cells sorted from blood, obtained in a trial of the OX40 agonist ivuxolimab. The source of these receptors is an adult with an advanced solid tumor such as melanoma, head and neck, liver or kidney cancer. The CDR3 runs from the conserved cysteine through the conserved F or W. D genes are given only for firm matches. Clone size is stated in some rows and not others, as once, few, many or a class when expanded.

CDR3 protein | CDR3 DNA | J gene | clone size | V gene | D gene
CASSRTDSYEQYF | TGCGCCAGCAGCAGGACCGACTCCTACGAGCAGTACTTC | TRBJ2-7 | . | TRBV5-1 | .
CSVEDLREGTDTQYF | TGCAGCGTTGAAGATCTCCGGGAGGGTACAGATACGCAGTATTTT | TRBJ2-3 | . | TRBV29-1 | TRBD2
CASSLDRGLESPLHF | TGTGCCAGCAGTCTAGACAGGGGGCTAGAGTCACCCCTCCACTTT | TRBJ1-6 | . | TRBV2 | TRBD1
CASSLGGRSYNEQFF | TGTGCCAGCAGTTTGGGGGGGCGCTCCTACAATGAGCAGTTCTTC | TRBJ2-1 | . | TRBV28 | .
CASSLVTGSNQPQHF | TGTGCCAGCAGCTTAGTAACAGGTAGCAATCAGCCCCAGCATTTT | TRBJ1-5 | . | TRBV7-2 | .
CAWSRGIGNQPQHF | TGTGCCTGGAGTAGGGGGATTGGGAATCAGCCCCAGCATTTT | TRBJ1-5 | . | TRBV30 | .
CSVEAGNSGNTIYF | TGCAGCGTTGAGGCCGGGAACTCTGGAAACACCATATATTTT | TRBJ1-3 | . | TRBV29-1 | .
CASSSSSGRWDTQYF | TGTGCCAGCAGCTCCAGTAGCGGGAGGTGGGATACGCAGTATTTT | TRBJ2-3 | . | TRBV5-4 | TRBD2
CASSRGRFGRGERTDTQYF | TGTGCCAGCAGCCGAGGGCGTTTTGGCAGGGGAGAGCGCACAGATACGCAGTATTTT | TRBJ2-3 | . | TRBV7-9 | .
CASSSLDGRAGDTQYF | TGCGCCAGCAGCAGTCTAGATGGGAGGGCCGGAGATACGCAGTATTTT | TRBJ2-3 | . | TRBV4-1 | TRBD2
CASSLVTRAEQFF | TGTGCCAGCAGCTTAGTCACCAGGGCTGAGCAGTTCTTC | TRBJ2-1 | . | TRBV11-3 | .
CASSVLGGESTDTQYF | TGTGCCAGCAGCGTCTTAGGGGGGGAAAGCACAGATACGCAGTATTTT | TRBJ2-3 | . | TRBV9 | .
CASSIDIVGHTTGELFF | TGTGCCAGTAGTATAGATATTGTGGGACACACAACCGGGGAGCTGTTTTTT | TRBJ2-2 | . | TRBV19 | .
CASSLGGGAGYTF | TGTGCCAGCAGCTTAGGGGGAGGGGCTGGCTACACCTTC | TRBJ1-2 | . | TRBV7-2 | .
CASSPLSGGAQDTQYF | TGTGCCAGCAGTCCACTTAGCGGGGGGGCCCAAGATACGCAGTATTTT | TRBJ2-3 | . | TRBV28 | TRBD2
CASSESPGLAGAGELFF | TGCGCCAGCAGTGAGTCTCCGGGACTAGCGGGAGCTGGGGAGCTGTTTTTT | TRBJ2-2 | . | TRBV10-2 | TRBD2
CASNPGQGNYGYTF | TGTGCCAGCAATCCGGGACAGGGGAACTATGGCTACACCTTC | TRBJ1-2 | . | TRBV28 | TRBD1
CASSVGLRAGGTEAFF | TGTGCCAGCAGCGTAGGACTGAGGGCAGGGGGGACTGAAGCTTTCTTT | TRBJ1-1 | . | TRBV9 | TRBD1
CASSLPGFAGYTF | TGTGCCAGCAGTTTACCAGGGTTCGCTGGCTACACCTTC | TRBJ1-2 | . | TRBV28 | .
CASSSALGEQYF | TGTGCCAGCAGTTCCGCTCTAGGCGAGCAGTACTTC | TRBJ2-7 | . | TRBV28 | .
CASSSWGGRGYGYTF | TGTGCCAGCAGCTCCTGGGGGGGCCGAGGCTATGGCTACACCTTC | TRBJ1-2 | few | TRBV5-6 | .
CASSLGTGFTEQFF | TGTGCCAGCAGCTTAGGGACAGGGTTTACTGAGCAGTTCTTC | TRBJ2-1 | once | TRBV7-3 | TRBD1
CASSLLRDGYEQYF | TGCGCCAGCAGCTTGCTTCGGGACGGCTACGAGCAGTACTTC | TRBJ2-7 | . | TRBV5-1 | .
CASSILGGSTDTQYF | TGTGCCAGTAGTATACTGGGGGGGAGCACAGATACGCAGTATTTT | TRBJ2-3 | . | TRBV19 | TRBD2
CASSIDPPRRGASTDTQYF | TGTGCCAGTAGTATAGACCCTCCTCGCAGGGGAGCAAGCACAGATACGCAGTATTTT | TRBJ2-3 | . | TRBV19 | .
CASSRQIRNTEAFF | TGTGCCAGCAGCAGACAGATCCGTAACACTGAAGCTTTCTTT | TRBJ1-1 | . | TRBV11-2 | .
CASSAGHSYEQYF | TGTGCCAGCAGTGCGGGACACTCCTACGAGCAGTACTTC | TRBJ2-7 | few | TRBV2 | .
CAWKARLSGNTIYF | TGTGCCTGGAAGGCCCGTCTCTCTGGAAACACCATATATTTT | TRBJ1-3 | . | TRBV30 | .
CASSRTTGTLNTGELFF | TGTGCCAGCTCACGGACAACCGGGACTCTCAACACCGGGGAGCTGTTTTTT | TRBJ2-2 | . | TRBV18 | .
CASSQDGTGRLYGYTF | TGCGCCAGCAGCCAAGACGGGACAGGGAGGTTATATGGCTACACCTTC | TRBJ1-2 | . | TRBV4-1 | TRBD1
CASSLSGSSYEQYF | TGTGCCAGCAGCCTGAGCGGGAGCTCCTACGAGCAGTACTTC | TRBJ2-7 | . | TRBV6-6 | TRBD2
CAWSSQGDTEAFF | TGTGCCTGGAGTTCCCAGGGGGACACTGAAGCTTTCTTT | TRBJ1-1 | . | TRBV30 | TRBD1
CASTSHTGRETQYF | TGTGCCAGCACCTCCCATACGGGCAGGGAGACCCAGTACTTC | TRBJ2-5 | . | TRBV28 | .
CASSPLGAGSTDTQYF | TGTGCCAGCTCACCCCTGGGGGCGGGGAGCACAGATACGCAGTATTTT | TRBJ2-3 | . | TRBV18 | .
CASSLGQGGEAFF | TGTGCCAGCAGTCTCGGACAGGGCGGTGAAGCTTTCTTT | TRBJ1-1 | . | TRBV2 | TRBD1
CASTRSGGPTDTQYF | TGTGCCAGTACCCGTAGCGGGGGGCCCACAGATACGCAGTATTTT | TRBJ2-3 | once | TRBV19 | TRBD2
CASSPRSGWTYNEQFF | TGTGCCAGCAGCCCCAGGAGCGGATGGACCTACAATGAGCAGTTCTTC | TRBJ2-1 | . | TRBV5-4 | .
CASSLVGTVADEQFF | TGTGCCAGCAGCTTAGTAGGGACAGTCGCTGATGAGCAGTTCTTC | TRBJ2-1 | . | TRBV11-3 | TRBD1
CASSPHGTRPQYF | TGTGCCAGCAGTCCCCATGGGACAAGGCCCCAGTACTTC | TRBJ2-4 | once | TRBV28 | .
CSVDDHGGNNMNTEAFF | TGCAGCGTTGATGACCATGGGGGGAACAACATGAACACTGAAGCTTTCTTT | TRBJ1-1 | . | TRBV29-1 | .
CASPSEGAPSYGYTF | TGTGCCTCCCCCAGCGAAGGAGCCCCATCCTATGGCTACACCTTC | TRBJ1-2 | . | TRBV30 | .
CASSLEGGMGETQYF | TGTGCCAGCAGCTTAGAAGGAGGTATGGGGGAGACCCAGTACTTC | TRBJ2-5 | . | TRBV7-9 | .
CASSLSPSHEQYF | TGTGCCAGCAGCTTATCCCCTAGCCACGAGCAGTACTTC | TRBJ2-7 | . | TRBV13 | .
CASSVAPPAGGRDEQFF | TGTGCCAGCAGCGTAGCTCCCCCAGCGGGGGGGCGGGATGAGCAGTTCTTC | TRBJ2-1 | . | TRBV9 | TRBD2
CASSVSEQLPYEQYF | TGTGCCAGCAGTGTATCGGAGCAACTCCCCTACGAGCAGTACTTC | TRBJ2-7 | . | TRBV2 | .
CASSLGLYGYTF | TGTGCCAGCAGCTTAGGCCTCTATGGCTACACCTTC | TRBJ1-2 | . | TRBV11-1 | .
CASSLAWAGEPGELFF | TGTGCCAGCAGCTTGGCCTGGGCAGGGGAACCCGGGGAGCTGTTTTTT | TRBJ2-2 | . | TRBV5-8 | .